Presented here are 13 T cell receptor beta chains from one specimen sequenced in a study of cytomegalovirus exposure and HLA in healthy donors. The PCR was carried out with 60 Vbeta primers and 13 Jbeta primers. The table came from immunoSEQ multiplex PCR; TCRdb's copy has only in-frame clones and leaves some out. Recorded here are some 130,000 clones; the top ten clones represent approximately 1.8%. Sequenced: PBMCs. These receptors originate from a man between 18 and 35 years old in good health and CMV-seronegative.

This chain links TRBV19 with TRBJ2-1; D is uncertain. The CDR3 is made up of 16 amino acids. The V and J ends lost 0 bases and 7 bases respectively, with 16 bases between them. CDR1 and CDR2 from the germline V gene are LNHDA and SQIVND (reference sequence). CDR3 residues: CASSIEQSMRHNEQFF. The CDR3 region has the DNA TGTGCCAGTAGTATAGAGCAGTCGATGAGACATAATGAGCAGTTCTTC.

The genes are TRBV13 and TRBJ1-2, with 7 bases matching TRBD1. CDR1 is PRHDT, CDR2 FYEKMQ, per germline (reference sequence). The length of the CDR3 is 14 residues. Trimming cost V 0 bases and J 5 bases; bases outside gene matches: 3. CDR3 in amino acids: CASSLGTGNYGYTF. In DNA, the CDR3 is TGTGCCAGCAGCTTAGGGACAGGGAATTATGGCTACACCTTC.

The CDR3: CASSVIRGSTLHF. CDR3 nucleotide sequence: TGTGCCAGCAGTGTCATCAGGGGTTCTACCCTCCACTTT. This chain joins TRBV27 and TRBJ1-6; the D gene is possibly TRBD1 (6 bases). The germline CDR1 and CDR2 sequences are MNHEY and SMNVEV (reference sequence). Deletions cut 5 bases from V and 14 bases from J, with 16 bases between. This CDR3 has 13 amino acids.

The V gene is TRBV19, the J gene TRBJ2-5; unclear D gene. The DNA end lines up better with TRBJ2-7; the J call may be wrong. The length of the CDR3 is 11 residues. The germline V gene has CDR1 LNHDA and CDR2 SQIVND (reference sequence). The CDR3 DNA reads as TGTGCCAGTAGTTCGGTTTACGAGCAGTACTTC. Amino acids: CASSSVYEQYF.

The J gene is TRBJ2-7, the V gene TRBV5-4, with TRBD2 matching 14 bases. The CDR3 runs to 19 residues. The germline V gene has CDR1 SGHNT and CDR2 YYREEE (reference sequence). With 4 bases clipped from V and 3 bases from J, the junction kept 15 bases outside the gene matches. The CDR3 region is CASSRTGLAGAGTVYEQYF. CDR3 bases: TGTGCCAGCAGCAGGACGGGACTAGCGGGAGCAGGAACGGTCTACGAGCAGTACTTC.

The J gene is TRBJ1-4, the V gene TRBV4-1, with D perhaps matching TRBD1 (5 bases). Germline V CDR1 and CDR2: MGHRA, YSYEKL. The CDR3 runs to 14 residues. V lost 6 bases, J lost 2 bases, and 10 bases lay in between. Here the CDR3 reads CASRLRVTNEKLFF. The CDR3 region has the DNA TGCGCCAGCAGACTCAGGGTCACTAATGAAAAACTGTTTTTT.

The chain employs TRBV5-6 and TRBJ1-2; D might be TRBD1 (6 bases). The germline V and J ends were trimmed by 7 bases and 8 bases, with 24 bases remaining between them. CDR3 length equals 15 residues. From germline, CDR1 is SGHDT and CDR2 YYEEEE. The CDR3 coding sequence is TGTGCCAGCCGCACGGGGGGCGGGATTGAGTTCGGCTACACCTTC. Residues: CASRTGGGIEFGYTF.

The V and J genes are TRBV7-9 and TRBJ2-2, with D possibly being TRBD2 (6 bases). From germline, CDR1 is SEHNR and CDR2 FQNEAQ (reference sequence). CDR3 length: 17 amino acids. Trimming stripped 4 bases from V and 6 bases from J, with 21 bases between. The CDR3: CASSSSLAFLGSGELFF. The CDR3 DNA sequence: TGTGCCAGCAGCTCATCACTAGCCTTCCTCGGATCCGGGGAGCTGTTTTTT.

The genes are TRBV7-3 and TRBJ1-2, with D perhaps TRBD1 (6 bases). This CDR3 has 13 amino acids. Between the trimmed V and J ends, which lost 5 bases and 2 bases, there was a span of 9 bases. Germline assignment: CDR1 SGHTA and CDR2 FQGTGA. The CDR3 sequence is CASSPDRNYGYTF. The CDR3 nucleotides read TGTGCCAGCAGCCCAGACAGGAACTATGGCTACACCTTC.

The genes are TRBV10-3 and TRBJ1-5; 7 positions match TRBD1. Germline V gene sequence: CDR1 ENHRY, CDR2 SYGVKD. Trimming removed 10 bases from V and 0 bases from J; junction bases left unmatched: 6. This CDR3 has 14 residues. CDR3 region: CATQGGYSNQPQHF. CDR3 nucleotide sequence: TGTGCCACTCAGGGGGGATATAGCAATCAGCCCCAGCATTTT.

The chain carries TRBV7-3 and TRBJ2-1; 10 nucleotides agree with TRBD2. The ends lost 5 bases at V and 7 bases at J; junction bases unmatched: 11. CDR3 size: 16 residues. Germline values: CDR1 SGHTA, CDR2 FQGTGA. CDR3: CASSRIAGGFVNEQFF. The CDR3 DNA is TGTGCCAGCAGCCGAATAGCGGGAGGTTTTGTTAATGAGCAGTTCTTC.

The V call is TRBV27, the J call TRBJ1-2; D may be TRBD1 (6 bases). V was pared by 11 bases and J by 7 bases, with 23 bases between. This CDR3 is 14 amino acids long. Germline-derived CDR1 and CDR2 are MNHEY and SMNVEV (reference sequence). The CDR3 reads CAGVQTGTLGGYTF. CDR3 coding DNA: TGTGCCGGGGTCCAAACAGGGACCCTCGGTGGCTACACCTTC.

The chain employs TRBV9 and TRBJ1-2, with D possibly matching TRBD1 (5 bases). The V end lost 4 bases, the J end lost 5 bases, and 15 bases lay between the germline ends. This CDR3 is 14 amino acids long. Germline CDR1 and CDR2: SGDLS and YYNGEE. CDR3 DNA sequence: TGTGCCAGCAGCATCGCGGACGGGACTTATGGCTACACCTTC. Protein sequence: CASSIADGTYGYTF.